The clone carrying this TCR beta chain was seen more than once but under ten times. Its target is unknown. The germline V gene has CDR1 SGHTA and CDR2 FQGTGA. CDR3 length equals 14 residues. The V end was cut by 3 bases, the J end by 4 bases, with 11 bases between. These data come from a study of T-cell memory formation after mild COVID-19. About the research overall: For the most part, TCR clusters were specific to one donor. Study observations and caveats: Memory cells collected pre-infection included some clones that later responded, suggesting cross-reactive memory joined. There was a balanced CD4/CD8 profile in clones contracting day 15 to 85, and later expanders leaned CD4+.

5'RACE with constant-segment primers yielded barcoded, UMI-tagged TCR alpha and TCR beta cDNA libraries. TCRdb redid the calling of the 5' RACE reads with MiXCR, one entry per CDR3 protein. The sample shows about 350,000 distinct CDR3 sequences, roughly 15% of them seen only once. Sequenced sample: PBMCs or a T cell subset sorted from them (not recorded which). The sequence was obtained from a man between 18 and 29 years old who had mild COVID-19 (a few samples of this study predate the infection). Cell type and time point are not known. V gene TRBV7-3 combines with J gene TRBJ2-3; no definite D call. The CDR3 nucleotides read TGTGCCAGCAGCTTGGCCCGTACTGCAGATACGCAGTATTTT. It codes for CASSLARTADTQYF.